This TCR beta chain was obtained from a study of T cell repertoires in cytomegalovirus infection. The overall study: HLA-B-restricted CMV epitopes that are well studied were used alongside recently identified HLA-C-restricted ones. It can be stated that public TCR beta signatures indicated CMV infection as well as a matching HLA type.

From the reads, TCRdb called clonotypes with MiXCR, one entry per CDR3 protein. The sample has 300,000 to 400,000 distinct CDR3 sequences, about 25% seen once. Overall study results and limits: CMV carriers having the relevant HLA were flagged by cumulative public TCR beta family frequency.

This clonotype appeared a few times. Its antigen is undetermined. Germline values: CDR1 SNHLY, CDR2 FYNNEI. CDR3 length: 13 amino acids. Trimming removed 6 bases at V and 4 bases at J, with 12 bases between. The chain combines TRBV2 with TRBJ1-1; tentatively, D is TRBD1 (6 bases). This material consisted of cultured PBMCs, taken from culture after CMV antigen stimulation. The sequence was collected from a human donor in good health (CMV status not recorded). Some clones in this sample may be carry-over from other donors' samples. DNA for the CDR3: TGTGCCAGCAGCGAACAGGGTATCACTGAAGCTTTCTTT. Its translation: CASSEQGITEAFF. Looking up the rest from reference TRBV2 and TRBJ1-1 gives the full variable domain: EPEVTQTPSHQVTQMGQEVILRCVPISNHLYFYWYRQILGQKVEFLVSFYNNEISEKSEIFDDQFSVERPDGSNFTLKIRSTKLEDSAMYFCASSEQGITEAFFGQGTRLTVV.